This T cell receptor beta chain was profiled in a study of cytomegalovirus exposure and HLA in healthy donors. Use of 60 Vbeta and 13 Jbeta primers characterized the PCR. Profiling relied on immunoSEQ multiplex PCR, and the TCRdb table lists in-frame clones only, not all of them. The sample lists 200,000 to 250,000 clones, around 89% seen once, with 0.95% to 1.1% in the top ten. After removal of 6 bases from V and 5 bases from J, the junction contained 8 bases not matched to a gene. Germline values: CDR1 SNHLY, CDR2 FYNNEI. There are 15 residues in the CDR3. This TCR was recovered from a woman younger than 35 in good health and CMV-seronegative. The chain couples TRBV2 to TRBJ2-5, with TRBD2 identical over 11 bases. The sample comprised PBMCs. The CDR3 sequence: CASSGTSGGGETQYF. In DNA, the CDR3 is TGTGCCAGCAGCGGGACTAGCGGAGGTGGGGAGACCCAGTACTTC. Looking up the rest from reference TRBV2 and TRBJ2-5 gives the full variable domain: EPEVTQTPSHQVTQMGQEVILRCVPISNHLYFYWYRQILGQKVEFLVSFYNNEISEKSEIFDDQFSVERPDGSNFTLKIRSTKLEDSAMYFCASSGTSGGGETQYFGPGTRLLVL.